The 8 T cell receptor beta chains below come from one sample, sequenced in a study of control samples from healthy donors and cancer patients. TCRdb keeps only in-frame clones here, not all; method: immunoSEQ multiplex PCR. Of about 30,000 clones listed, roughly 85% are singletons. Sequencing input: PBMCs. These receptors came from a man in his 60s with head and neck cancer.

This clone qualifies as large. The gene calls are TRBV4-1 and TRBJ1-1, with TRBD1 matching over 8 bases. Per the germline V gene, CDR1 is MGHRA and CDR2 is YSYEKL. This CDR3 region has 14 residues. Trimming at V came to 4 bases and at J to 3 bases, leaving 4 bases not matched to a gene. CDR3 DNA sequence: TGCGCCAGCAGCCGCCAGACAGGGGACACTGAAGCTTTCTTT. The encoded protein is CASSRQTGDTEAFF.

This clone has a handful of counts. The chain combines TRBV5-1 with TRBJ2-6, with D hard to call. Trimming took off 0 bases at V and 4 bases at J, with 11 bases between the two ends. The germline CDR1 and CDR2 sequences are SGHRS and YFSETQ. The CDR3 is 16 amino acids. This CDR3 is CASSLGNSQGANVLTF. DNA for the CDR3: TGCGCCAGCAGCTTGGGGAACTCTCAGGGGGCCAACGTCCTGACTTTC.

The V and J genes are TRBV10-1 and TRBJ1-5; D not resolved. The CDR3 consists of 15 residues. Germline values: CDR1 WNHNN, CDR2 SYGVQD (reference sequence). V lost 4 bases and J lost 6, with 16 bases in between. The CDR3 loop is CASSAIERDGQPQHF. CDR3 bases: TGCGCCAGCAGTGCGATTGAGAGGGATGGTCAGCCCCAGCATTTT.

This clone was seen just once. V is TRBV27 and J is TRBJ1-1; tentative D call: TRBD1 (5 bases). Germline CDR1 MNHEY, CDR2 SMNVEV (reference sequence). The CDR3 covers 15 residues. V was cut by 5 bases and J by 5 bases, with 18 bases left in between. Here the CDR3 DNA reads TGTGCCAGCAGTGCAAAAACGACCCGGGGGACTGAAGCTTTCTTT. Encoded protein: CASSAKTTRGTEAFF.

The V gene is TRBV6-2 or TRBV6-3, the J gene TRBJ2-5, with D perhaps matching TRBD2 (6 bases). In germline, CDR1 is MNHEY, CDR2 SVGEGT. The ends were cut back, 2 bases at V and 0 bases at J, with 10 bases in the middle. CDR3 length: 15 residues. This chain's CDR3 is CASSYKGLYQETQYF. The CDR3 nucleotides read TGTGCCAGCAGTTACAAGGGACTGTACCAAGAGACCCAGTACTTC.

The rearrangement joins TRBV6-1 to TRBJ2-1; D remains ambiguous. The germline V gene encodes CDR1 MNHNS and CDR2 SASEGT. V shed 1 base and J shed 8 bases, with 6 bases lying between them. CDR3 length: 12 amino acids. As DNA, the CDR3 is TGTGCCAGCAGTGAAGAGGTGGATGAGCAGTTCTTC. Translation gives CASSEEVDEQFF.

This chain uses TRBV7-2 with TRBJ1-3, with D unresolved. CDR1 SGHTA and CDR2 FQGNSA come from the germline V gene. V was pared by 1 base and J by 1 base, with 11 bases between. The CDR3 extends over 16 amino acids. DNA of the CDR3: TGTGCCAGCAGCTTAGATTCTGGGCCTTCTGGAAACACCATATATTTT. This encodes CASSLDSGPSGNTIYF.

The chain carries TRBV28 and TRBJ2-3; 9 bases are a match to TRBD2. The trim removed 3 bases at V and 2 bases at J, leaving 9 bases unmatched. CDR3 length: 17 amino acids. Germline CDR1 and CDR2: MDHEN and SYDVKM. The CDR3 sequence: CASSFSSAGGNTDTQYF. CDR3 DNA sequence: TGTGCCAGCAGTTTTAGTTCAGCGGGAGGAAACACAGATACGCAGTATTTT.